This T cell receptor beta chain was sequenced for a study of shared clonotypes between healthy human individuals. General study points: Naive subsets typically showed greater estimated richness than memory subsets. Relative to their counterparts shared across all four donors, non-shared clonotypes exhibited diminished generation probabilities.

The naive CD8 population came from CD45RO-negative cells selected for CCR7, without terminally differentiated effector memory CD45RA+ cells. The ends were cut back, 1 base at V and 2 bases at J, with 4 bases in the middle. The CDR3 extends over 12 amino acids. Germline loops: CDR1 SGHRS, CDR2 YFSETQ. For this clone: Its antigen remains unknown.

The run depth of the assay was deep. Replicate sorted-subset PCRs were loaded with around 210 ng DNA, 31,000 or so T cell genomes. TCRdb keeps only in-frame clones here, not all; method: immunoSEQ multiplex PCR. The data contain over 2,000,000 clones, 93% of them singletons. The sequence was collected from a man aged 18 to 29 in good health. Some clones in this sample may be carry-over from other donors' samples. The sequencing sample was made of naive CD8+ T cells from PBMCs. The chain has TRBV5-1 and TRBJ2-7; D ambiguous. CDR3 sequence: CASSLIPYEQYF. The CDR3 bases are TGCGCCAGCAGCTTGATCCCCTACGAGCAGTACTTC. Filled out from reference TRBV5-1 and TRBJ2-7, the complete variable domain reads KAGVTQTPRYLIKTRGQQVTLSCSPISGHRSVSWYQQTPGQGLQFLFEYFSETQRNKGNFPGRFSGRQFSNSRSEMNVSTLELGDSALYLCASSLIPYEQYFGPGTRLTVT.